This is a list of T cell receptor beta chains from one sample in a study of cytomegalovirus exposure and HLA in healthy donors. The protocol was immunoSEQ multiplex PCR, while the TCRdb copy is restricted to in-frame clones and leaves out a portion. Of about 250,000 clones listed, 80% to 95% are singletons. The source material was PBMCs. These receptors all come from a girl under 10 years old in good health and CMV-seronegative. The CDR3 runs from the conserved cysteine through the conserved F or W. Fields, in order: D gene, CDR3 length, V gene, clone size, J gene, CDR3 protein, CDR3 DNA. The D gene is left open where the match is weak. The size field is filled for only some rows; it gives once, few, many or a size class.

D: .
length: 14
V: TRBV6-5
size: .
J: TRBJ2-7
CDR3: CASSRYRGAAEQYF
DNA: TGTGCCAGCAGCCGTTATCGGGGGGCGGCCGAGCAGTACTTC

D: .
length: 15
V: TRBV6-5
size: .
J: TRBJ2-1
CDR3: CASSGIRDNYNEQFF
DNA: TGTGCCAGCAGTGGAATCCGGGACAACTACAATGAGCAGTTCTTC

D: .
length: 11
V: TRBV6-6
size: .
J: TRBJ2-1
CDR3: CASNSLNEQFF
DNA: TGTGCCAGCAACAGTCTCAATGAGCAGTTCTTC

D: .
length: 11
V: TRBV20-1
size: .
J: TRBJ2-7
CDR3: CSASGAYEQYF
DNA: TGCAGTGCTAGCGGGGCCTACGAGCAGTACTTC

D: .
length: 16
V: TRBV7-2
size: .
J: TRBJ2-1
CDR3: CASSLRRASGEVEQFF
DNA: TGTGCCAGCAGCTTACGAAGGGCATCGGGAGAGGTTGAGCAGTTCTTC

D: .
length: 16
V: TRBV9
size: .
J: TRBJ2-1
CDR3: CASSVDPGLIPNEQFF
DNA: TGTGCCAGCAGCGTAGATCCGGGTCTGATTCCCAATGAGCAGTTCTTC

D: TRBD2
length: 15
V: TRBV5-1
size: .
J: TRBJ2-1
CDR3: CASSLGAGGQYEQFF
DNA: TGCGCCAGCAGCTTGGGAGCGGGAGGGCAGTATGAGCAGTTCTTC

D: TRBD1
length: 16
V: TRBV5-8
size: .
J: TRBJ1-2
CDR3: CASSPSQDRHIYGYTF
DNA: TGTGCCAGCAGTCCAAGTCAGGACAGGCACATCTATGGCTACACCTTC

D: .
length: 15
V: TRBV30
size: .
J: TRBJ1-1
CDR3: CAWSSPGAGVAEAFF
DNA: TGTGCCTGGAGTTCCCCCGGGGCGGGGGTGGCTGAAGCTTTCTTT

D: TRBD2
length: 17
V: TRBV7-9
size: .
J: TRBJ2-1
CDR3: CASSSRTSGGAYNEQFF
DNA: TGTGCCAGCAGCTCGCGGACTAGCGGGGGGGCTTACAATGAGCAGTTCTTC

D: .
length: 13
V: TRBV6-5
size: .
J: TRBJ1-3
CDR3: CASRKDSGNTIYF
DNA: TGTGCCAGCAGGAAGGACAGCGGAAACACCATATATTTT

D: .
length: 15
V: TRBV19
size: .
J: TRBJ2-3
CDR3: CASSIARGATDTQYF
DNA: TGTGCCAGTAGTATAGCGCGGGGCGCCACAGATACGCAGTATTTT

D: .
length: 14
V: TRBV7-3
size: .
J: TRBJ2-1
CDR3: CASSLKGVSNEQFF
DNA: TGTGCCAGCAGCTTAAAAGGGGTGAGCAATGAGCAGTTCTTC

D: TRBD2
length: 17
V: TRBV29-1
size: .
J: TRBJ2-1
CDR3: CSVDSPRGLAIYDEQFF
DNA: TGCAGCGTTGATTCCCCCCGGGGACTAGCTATATACGATGAGCAGTTCTTC

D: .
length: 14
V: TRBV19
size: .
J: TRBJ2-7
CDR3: CASSPDSIVYEQYF
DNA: TGTGCCAGTAGTCCGGACAGCATCGTCTACGAGCAGTACTTC

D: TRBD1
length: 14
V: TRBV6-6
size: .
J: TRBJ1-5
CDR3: CASALGTGGQPQHF
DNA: TGTGCCAGCGCCTTGGGGACAGGAGGTCAGCCCCAGCATTTT

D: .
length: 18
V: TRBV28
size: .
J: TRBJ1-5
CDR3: CASSDYRAQVGSNQPQHF
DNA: TGTGCCAGCAGTGATTACAGGGCCCAGGTGGGTAGCAATCAGCCCCAGCATTTT

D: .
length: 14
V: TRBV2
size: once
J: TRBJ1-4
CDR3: CASRRDPANEKLFF
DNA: TGTGCCAGCAGGCGGGACCCGGCGAATGAAAAACTGTTTTTT

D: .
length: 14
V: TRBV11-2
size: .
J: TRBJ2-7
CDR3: CASSHSRARDEQYF
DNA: TGTGCCAGCAGCCATTCCAGGGCTCGGGACGAGCAGTACTTC

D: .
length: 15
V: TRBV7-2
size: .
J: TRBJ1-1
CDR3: CASSPAAGIRAEAFF
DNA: TGTGCCAGCAGCCCAGCGGCGGGGATAAGGGCTGAAGCTTTCTTT

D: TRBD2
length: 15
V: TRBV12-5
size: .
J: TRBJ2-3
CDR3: CASGLWTSGGDTQYF
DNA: TGTGCTAGTGGTTTGTGGACTAGCGGGGGAGATACGCAGTATTTT

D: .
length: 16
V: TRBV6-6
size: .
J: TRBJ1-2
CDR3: CASSCPPGEGGYGYTF
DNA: TGTGCCAGCAGTTGCCCTCCAGGTGAGGGCGGCTATGGCTACACCTTC

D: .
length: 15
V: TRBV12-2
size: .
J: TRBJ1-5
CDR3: CASRLGNRGRSPQHF
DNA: TGTGCAAGTCGCTTAGGGAATCGGGGAAGGTCGCCCCAGCATTTT

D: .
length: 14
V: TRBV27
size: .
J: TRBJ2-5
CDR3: CASSFYASLETQYF
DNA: TGTGCCAGCAGTTTTTACGCGAGCCTAGAGACCCAGTACTTC

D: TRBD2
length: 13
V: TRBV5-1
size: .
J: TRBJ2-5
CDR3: CASRLAGGQAQYF
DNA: TGCGCCAGCAGGCTAGCGGGGGGGCAGGCCCAGTACTTC

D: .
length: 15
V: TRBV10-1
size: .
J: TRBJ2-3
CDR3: CASSESVVATDTQYF
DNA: TGCGCCAGCAGTGAGTCGGTAGTAGCCACAGATACGCAGTATTTT

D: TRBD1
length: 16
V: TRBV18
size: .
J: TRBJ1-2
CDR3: CASSPLSPGGNYGYTF
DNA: TGTGCCAGCTCACCGTTGTCGCCAGGGGGCAACTATGGCTACACCTTC

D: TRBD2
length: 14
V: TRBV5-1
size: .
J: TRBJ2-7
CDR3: CASTEGLAEYEQYF
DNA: TGCGCCAGCACCGAGGGACTAGCGGAATACGAGCAGTACTTC

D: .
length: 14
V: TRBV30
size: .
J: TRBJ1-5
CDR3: CAWSVRGGNQPQHF
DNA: TGTGCCTGGAGTGTACGAGGTGGCAATCAGCCCCAGCATTTT